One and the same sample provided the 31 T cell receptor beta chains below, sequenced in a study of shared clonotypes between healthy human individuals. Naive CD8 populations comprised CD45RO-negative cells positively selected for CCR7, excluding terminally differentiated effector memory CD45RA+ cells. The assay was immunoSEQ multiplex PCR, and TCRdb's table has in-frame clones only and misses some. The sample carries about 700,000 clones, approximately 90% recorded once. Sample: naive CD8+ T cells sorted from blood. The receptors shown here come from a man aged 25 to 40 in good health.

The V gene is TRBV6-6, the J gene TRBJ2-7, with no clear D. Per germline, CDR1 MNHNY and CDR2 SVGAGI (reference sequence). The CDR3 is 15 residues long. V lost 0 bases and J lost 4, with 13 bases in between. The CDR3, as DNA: TGTGCCAGCAGTTACTCGATGGACGGAGTATACGAGCAGTACTTC. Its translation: CASSYSMDGVYEQYF.

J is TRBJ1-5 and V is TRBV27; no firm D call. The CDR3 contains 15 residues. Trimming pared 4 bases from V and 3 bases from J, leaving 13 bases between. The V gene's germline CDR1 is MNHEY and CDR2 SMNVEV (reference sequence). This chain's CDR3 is CASSWSKRNNQPQHF. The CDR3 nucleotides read TGTGCCAGCAGTTGGTCCAAGAGAAACAATCAGCCCCAGCATTTT.

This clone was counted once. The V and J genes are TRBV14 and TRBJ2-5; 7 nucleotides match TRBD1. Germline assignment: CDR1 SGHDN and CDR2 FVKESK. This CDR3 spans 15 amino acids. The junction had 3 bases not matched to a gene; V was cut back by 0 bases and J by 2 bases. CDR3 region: CASSQDWDRQETQYF. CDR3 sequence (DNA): TGTGCCAGCAGCCAAGACTGGGACAGACAAGAGACCCAGTACTTC.

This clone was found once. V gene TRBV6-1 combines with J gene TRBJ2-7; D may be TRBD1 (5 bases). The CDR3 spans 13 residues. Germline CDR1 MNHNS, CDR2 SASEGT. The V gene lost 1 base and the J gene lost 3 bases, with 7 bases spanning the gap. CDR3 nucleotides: TGTGCCAGCAGTGAAGATACAGGCTACGAGCAGTACTTC. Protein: CASSEDTGYEQYF.

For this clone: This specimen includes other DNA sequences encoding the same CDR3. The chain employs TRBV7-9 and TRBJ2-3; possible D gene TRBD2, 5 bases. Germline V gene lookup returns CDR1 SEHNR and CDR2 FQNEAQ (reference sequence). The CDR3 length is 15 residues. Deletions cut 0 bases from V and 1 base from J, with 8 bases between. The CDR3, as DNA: TGTGCCAGCAGCTTAGCCGGGATGGGCACAGATACGCAGTATTTT. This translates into CASSLAGMGTDTQYF.

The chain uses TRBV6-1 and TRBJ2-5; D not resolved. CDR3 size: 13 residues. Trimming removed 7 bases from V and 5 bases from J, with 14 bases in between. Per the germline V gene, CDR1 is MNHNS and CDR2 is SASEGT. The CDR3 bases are TGTGCCAGCACTTACACAACGAGGGAGACCCAGTACTTC. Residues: CASTYTTRETQYF.

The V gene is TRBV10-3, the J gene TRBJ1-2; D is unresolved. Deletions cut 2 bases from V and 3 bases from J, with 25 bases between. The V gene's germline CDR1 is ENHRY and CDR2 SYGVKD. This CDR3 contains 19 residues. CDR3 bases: TGTGCCATCAGTGAGGAAGGAGACGGGTGGAGACCTTACGACTATGGCTACACCTTC. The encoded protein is CAISEEGDGWRPYDYGYTF.

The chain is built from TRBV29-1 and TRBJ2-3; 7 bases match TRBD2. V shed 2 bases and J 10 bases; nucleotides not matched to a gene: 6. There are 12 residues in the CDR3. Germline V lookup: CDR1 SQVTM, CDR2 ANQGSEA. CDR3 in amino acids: CSVELSGRAQYF. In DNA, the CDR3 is TGCAGCGTTGAACTCTCAGGGAGGGCGCAGTATTTT.

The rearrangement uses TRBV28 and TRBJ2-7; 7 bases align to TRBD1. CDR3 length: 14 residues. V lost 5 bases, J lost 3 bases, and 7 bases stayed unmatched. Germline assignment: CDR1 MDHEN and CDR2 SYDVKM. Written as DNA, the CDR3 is TGTGCCAGCAGTATACAGGGGATCTTCTACGAGCAGTACTTC. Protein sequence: CASSIQGIFYEQYF. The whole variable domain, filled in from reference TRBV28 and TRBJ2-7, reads DVKVTQSSRYLVKRTGEKVFLECVQDMDHENMFWYRQDPGLGLRLIYFSYDVKMKEKGDIPEGYSVSREKKERFSLILESASTNQTSMYLCASSIQGIFYEQYFGPGTRLTVT.

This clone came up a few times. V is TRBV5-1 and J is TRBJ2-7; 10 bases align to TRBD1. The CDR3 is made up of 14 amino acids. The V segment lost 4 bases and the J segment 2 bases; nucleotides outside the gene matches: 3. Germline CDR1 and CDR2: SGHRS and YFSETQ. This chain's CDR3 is CASSGGTGAYEQYF. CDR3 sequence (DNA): TGCGCCAGCAGCGGCGGGACAGGGGCCTACGAGCAGTACTTC. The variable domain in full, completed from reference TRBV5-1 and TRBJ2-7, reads KAGVTQTPRYLIKTRGQQVTLSCSPISGHRSVSWYQQTPGQGLQFLFEYFSETQRNKGNFPGRFSGRQFSNSRSEMNVSTLELGDSALYLCASSGGTGAYEQYFGPGTRLTVT.

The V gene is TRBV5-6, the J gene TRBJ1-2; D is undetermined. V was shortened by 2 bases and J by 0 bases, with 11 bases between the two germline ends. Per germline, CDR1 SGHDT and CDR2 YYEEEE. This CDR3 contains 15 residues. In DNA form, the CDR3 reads TGTGCCAGCAGCTTTATGATCAACTCTAACTATGGCTACACCTTC. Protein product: CASSFMINSNYGYTF. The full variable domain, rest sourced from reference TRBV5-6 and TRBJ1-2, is DAGVTQSPTHLIKTRGQQVTLRCSPKSGHDTVSWYQQALGQGPQFIFQYYEEEERQRGNFPDRFSGHQFPNYSSELNVNALLLGDSALYLCASSFMINSNYGYTFGSGTRLTVV.

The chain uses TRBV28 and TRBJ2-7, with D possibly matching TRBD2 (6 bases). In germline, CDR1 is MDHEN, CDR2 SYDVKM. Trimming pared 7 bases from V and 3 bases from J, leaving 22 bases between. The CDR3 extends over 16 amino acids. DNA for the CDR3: TGTGCCAGCATCCCGCGGAGCGAGGGACTTATCTACGAGCAGTACTTC. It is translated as CASIPRSEGLIYEQYF.

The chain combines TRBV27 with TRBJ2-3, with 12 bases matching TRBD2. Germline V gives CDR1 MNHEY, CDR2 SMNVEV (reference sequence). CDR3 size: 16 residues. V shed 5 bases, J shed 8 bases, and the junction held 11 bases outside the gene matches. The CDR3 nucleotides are TGTGCCAGCAGTCCACTAGCGGGAGGTACCACAAGTACGCAGTATTTT. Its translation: CASSPLAGGTTSTQYF.

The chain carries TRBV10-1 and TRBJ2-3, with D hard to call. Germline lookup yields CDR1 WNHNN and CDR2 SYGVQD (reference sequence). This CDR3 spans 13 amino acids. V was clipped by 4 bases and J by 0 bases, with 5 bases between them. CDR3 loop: CASSGGSTDTQYF. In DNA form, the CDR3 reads TGCGCCAGCAGTGGCGGTAGCACAGATACGCAGTATTTT.

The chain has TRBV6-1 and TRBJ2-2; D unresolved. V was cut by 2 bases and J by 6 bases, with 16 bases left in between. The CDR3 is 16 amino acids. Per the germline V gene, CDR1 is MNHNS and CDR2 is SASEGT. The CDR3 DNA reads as TGTGCCAGCAGTGAACCATCGGTGACACCTCCCGGGGAGCTGTTTTTT. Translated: CASSEPSVTPPGELFF.

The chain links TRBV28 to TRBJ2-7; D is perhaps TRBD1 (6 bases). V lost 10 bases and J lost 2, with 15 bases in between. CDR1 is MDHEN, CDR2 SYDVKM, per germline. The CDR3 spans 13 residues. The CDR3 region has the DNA TGTGCCATTCTCGGGACACGGACCTACGAGCAGTACTTC. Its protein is CAILGTRTYEQYF. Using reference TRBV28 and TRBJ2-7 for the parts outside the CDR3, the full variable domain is DVKVTQSSRYLVKRTGEKVFLECVQDMDHENMFWYRQDPGLGLRLIYFSYDVKMKEKGDIPEGYSVSREKKERFSLILESASTNQTSMYLCAILGTRTYEQYFGPGTRLTVT.

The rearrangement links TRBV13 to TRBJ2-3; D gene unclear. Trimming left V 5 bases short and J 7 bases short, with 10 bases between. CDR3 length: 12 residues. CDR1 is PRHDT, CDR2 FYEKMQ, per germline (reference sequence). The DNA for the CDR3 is TGTGCCAGCAGCCAATCCCCCCATACGCAGTATTTT. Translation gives CASSQSPHTQYF.

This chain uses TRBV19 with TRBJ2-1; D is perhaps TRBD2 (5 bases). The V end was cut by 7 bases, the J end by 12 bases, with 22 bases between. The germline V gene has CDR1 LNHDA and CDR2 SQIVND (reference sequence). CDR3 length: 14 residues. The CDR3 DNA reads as TGTGCCAGTACGGACTCCCGTAACATTCTAGGGCAGTTCTTC. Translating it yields CASTDSRNILGQFF. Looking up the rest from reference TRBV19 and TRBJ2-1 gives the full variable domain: DGGITQSPKYLFRKEGQNVTLSCEQNLNHDAMYWYRQDPGQGLRLIYYSQIVNDFQKGDIAEGYSVSREKKESFPLTVTSAQKNPTAFYLCASTDSRNILGQFFGPGTRLTVL.

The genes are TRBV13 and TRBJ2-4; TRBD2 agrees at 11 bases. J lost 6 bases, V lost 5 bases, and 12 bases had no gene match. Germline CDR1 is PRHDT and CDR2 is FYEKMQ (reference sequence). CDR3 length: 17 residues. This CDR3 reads CASSQLNAGLAGNIQYF. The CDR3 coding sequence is TGTGCCAGCAGCCAGCTAAACGCCGGACTAGCGGGAAACATTCAGTACTTC.

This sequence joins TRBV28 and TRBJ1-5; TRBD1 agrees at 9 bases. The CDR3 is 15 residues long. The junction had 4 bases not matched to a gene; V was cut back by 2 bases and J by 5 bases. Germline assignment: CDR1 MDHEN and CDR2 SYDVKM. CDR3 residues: CASSLGGQGYQPQHF. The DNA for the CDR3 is TGTGCCAGCAGTTTAGGGGGACAGGGATATCAGCCCCAGCATTTT.

The CDR3 DNA reads TGTGCCAGCAGTTTAACGGGAAGGTACTACGAGCAGTACTTC. This encodes CASSLTGRYYEQYF. V gene TRBV27 combines with J gene TRBJ2-7, with D possibly TRBD2 on 5 matching bases. The V end lost 2 bases, the J end lost 3 bases, and 11 bases lay between the germline ends. The CDR3 contains 14 residues. Germline loops: CDR1 MNHEY, CDR2 SMNVEV (reference sequence).

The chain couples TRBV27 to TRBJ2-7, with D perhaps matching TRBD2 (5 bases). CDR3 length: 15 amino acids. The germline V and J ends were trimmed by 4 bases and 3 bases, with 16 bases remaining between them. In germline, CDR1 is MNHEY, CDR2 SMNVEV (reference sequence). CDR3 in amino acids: CASSSLVGENYEQYF. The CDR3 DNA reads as TGTGCCAGCAGTTCCCTAGTGGGAGAGAACTACGAGCAGTACTTC.

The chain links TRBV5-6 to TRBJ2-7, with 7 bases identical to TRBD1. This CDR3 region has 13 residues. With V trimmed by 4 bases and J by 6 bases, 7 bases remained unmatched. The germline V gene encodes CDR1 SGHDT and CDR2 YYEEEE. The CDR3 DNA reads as TGTGCCAGCAGCACCGGGACAGCCGGCGAGCAGTACTTC. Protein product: CASSTGTAGEQYF.

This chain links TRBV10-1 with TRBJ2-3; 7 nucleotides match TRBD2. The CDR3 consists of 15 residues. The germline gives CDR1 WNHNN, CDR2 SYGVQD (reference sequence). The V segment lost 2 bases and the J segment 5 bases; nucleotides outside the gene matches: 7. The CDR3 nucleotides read TGCGCCAGCAGTGAGCTCACCTTAGCGGGAGATACGCAGTATTTT. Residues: CASSELTLAGDTQYF.

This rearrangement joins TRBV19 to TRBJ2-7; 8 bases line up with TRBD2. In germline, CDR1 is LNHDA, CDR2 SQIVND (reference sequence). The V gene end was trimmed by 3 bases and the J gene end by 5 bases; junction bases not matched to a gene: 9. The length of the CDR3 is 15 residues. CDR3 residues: CASSITSGRRNEQYF. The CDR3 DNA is TGTGCCAGTAGTATCACCAGCGGGAGAAGGAACGAGCAGTACTTC.

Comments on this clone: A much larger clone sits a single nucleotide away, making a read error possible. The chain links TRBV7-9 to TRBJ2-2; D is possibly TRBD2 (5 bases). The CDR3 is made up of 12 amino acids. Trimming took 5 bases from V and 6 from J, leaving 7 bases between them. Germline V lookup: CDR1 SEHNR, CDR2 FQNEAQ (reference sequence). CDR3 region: CASSPGAGELFF. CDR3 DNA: TGTGCCAGCAGCCCCGGGGCCGGGGAGCTGTTTTTT.

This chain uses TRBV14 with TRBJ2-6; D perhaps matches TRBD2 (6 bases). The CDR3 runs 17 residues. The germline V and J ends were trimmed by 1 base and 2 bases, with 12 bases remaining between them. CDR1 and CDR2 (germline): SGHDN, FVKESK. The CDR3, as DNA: TGTGCCAGCAGCCAAGCAGGTCCGGGGGCTGGGGCCAACGTCCTGACTTTC. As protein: CASSQAGPGAGANVLTF.

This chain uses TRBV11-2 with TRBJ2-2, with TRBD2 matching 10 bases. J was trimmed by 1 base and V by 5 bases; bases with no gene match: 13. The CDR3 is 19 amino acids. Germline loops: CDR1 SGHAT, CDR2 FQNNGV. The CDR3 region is CASSADAFGTSENTGELFF. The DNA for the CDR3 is TGTGCCAGCAGCGCCGACGCTTTCGGGACTAGCGAGAACACCGGGGAGCTGTTTTTT.

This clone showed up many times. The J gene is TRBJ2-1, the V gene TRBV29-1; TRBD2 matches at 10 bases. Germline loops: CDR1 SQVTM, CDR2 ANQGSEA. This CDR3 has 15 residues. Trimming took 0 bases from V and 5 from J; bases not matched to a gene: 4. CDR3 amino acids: CSVEEVAGGHNEQFF. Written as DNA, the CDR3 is TGCAGCGTTGAAGAGGTAGCGGGAGGTCACAATGAGCAGTTCTTC.

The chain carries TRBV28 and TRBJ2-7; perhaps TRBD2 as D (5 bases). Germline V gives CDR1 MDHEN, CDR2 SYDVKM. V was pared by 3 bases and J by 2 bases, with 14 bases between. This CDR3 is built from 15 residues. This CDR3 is CASSFRGLLTYEQYF. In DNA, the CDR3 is TGTGCCAGCAGTTTTCGAGGACTCCTTACCTACGAGCAGTACTTC.

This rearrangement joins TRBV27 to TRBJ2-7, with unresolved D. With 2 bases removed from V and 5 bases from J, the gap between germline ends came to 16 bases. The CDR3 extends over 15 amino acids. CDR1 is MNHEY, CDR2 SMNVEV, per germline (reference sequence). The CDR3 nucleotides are TGTGCCAGCAGTTTAGATCTGGCAGTTCTCGACGAGCAGTACTTC. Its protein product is CASSLDLAVLDEQYF.